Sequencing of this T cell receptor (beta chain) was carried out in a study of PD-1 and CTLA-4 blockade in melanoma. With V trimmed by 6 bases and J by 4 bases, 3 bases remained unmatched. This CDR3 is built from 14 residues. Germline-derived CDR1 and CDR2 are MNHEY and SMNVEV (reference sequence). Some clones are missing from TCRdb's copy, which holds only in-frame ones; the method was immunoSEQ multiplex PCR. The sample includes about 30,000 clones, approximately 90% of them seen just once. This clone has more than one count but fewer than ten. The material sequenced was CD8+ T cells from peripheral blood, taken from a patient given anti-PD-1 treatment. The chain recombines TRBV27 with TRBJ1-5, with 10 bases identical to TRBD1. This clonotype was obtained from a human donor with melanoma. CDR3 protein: CASRTGGVNQPQHF. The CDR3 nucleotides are TGTGCCAGCAGGACAGGGGGCGTGAATCAGCCCCAGCATTTT.